The 2 T cell receptor beta chains listed next were all sequenced from one sample in a study of blood T cell repertoires in COVID-19. Generated by immunoSEQ multiplex PCR, the TCRdb table keeps only in-frame clones and is missing some. The table includes roughly 150,000 clones, 85% to 90% detected once. Input material: peripheral blood. The receptors come from a man between 18 and 35 years old with COVID-19, enrolled during active disease.

The V and J genes are TRBV6-2 or TRBV6-3 and TRBJ1-1; a possible D gene is TRBD1 (6 bases). CDR1 and CDR2 (germline): MNHEY, SVGEGT. V was shortened by 4 bases and J by 5 bases, with 11 bases between the two germline ends. This CDR3 spans 13 amino acids. The CDR3 here is CASSLQGWTEAFF. CDR3 sequence (DNA): TGTGCCAGCAGTTTACAGGGTTGGACTGAAGCTTTCTTT.

This chain uses TRBV7-3 with TRBJ1-1, with D uncertain. V was clipped by 2 bases and J by 4 bases, with 8 bases between them. Germline CDR1 and CDR2: SGHTA and FQGTGA. CDR3 size: 13 residues. CDR3 region: CASSLGGPTEAFF. The CDR3 DNA sequence: TGTGCCAGCAGCTTAGGAGGGCCCACTGAAGCTTTCTTT.